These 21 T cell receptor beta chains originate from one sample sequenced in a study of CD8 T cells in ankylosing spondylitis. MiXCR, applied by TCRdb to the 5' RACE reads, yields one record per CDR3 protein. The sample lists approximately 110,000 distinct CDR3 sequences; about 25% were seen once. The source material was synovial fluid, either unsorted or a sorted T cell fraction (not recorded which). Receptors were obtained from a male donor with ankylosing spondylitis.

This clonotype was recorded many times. CDR3 protein: CASSPGLAGQETQYF. The CDR3 DNA sequence: TGTGCCAGCAGCCCGGGACTAGCGGGTCAAGAGACCCAGTACTTC. This chain uses TRBV7-9 with TRBJ2-5, with 12 bases matching TRBD2. Germline trimming cut 5 bases from V and 2 bases from J; bases unmatched to any gene: 3. This CDR3 is built from 15 residues. Germline CDR1 SEHNR, CDR2 FQNEAQ (reference sequence). Full variable domain (rest looked up from reference TRBV7-9 and TRBJ2-5): DTGVSQNPRHKITKRGQNVTFRCDPISEHNRLYWYRQTLGQGPEFLTYFQNEAQLEKSRLLSDRFSAERPKGSFSTLEIQRTEQGDSAMYLCASSPGLAGQETQYFGPGTRLLVL.

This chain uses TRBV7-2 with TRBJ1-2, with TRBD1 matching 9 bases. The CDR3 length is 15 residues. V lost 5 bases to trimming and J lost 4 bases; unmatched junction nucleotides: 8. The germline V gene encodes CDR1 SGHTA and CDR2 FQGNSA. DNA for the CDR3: TGTGCCAGCAGCGGCCGACAGGGGGGCCTCTATGGCTACACCTTC. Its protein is CASSGRQGGLYGYTF.

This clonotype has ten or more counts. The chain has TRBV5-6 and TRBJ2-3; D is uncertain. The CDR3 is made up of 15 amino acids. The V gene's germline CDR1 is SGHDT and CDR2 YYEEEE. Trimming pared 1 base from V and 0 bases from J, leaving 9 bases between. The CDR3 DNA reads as TGTGCCAGCAGCTTGTTCGGAGATAGCACAGATACGCAGTATTTT. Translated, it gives CASSLFGDSTDTQYF.

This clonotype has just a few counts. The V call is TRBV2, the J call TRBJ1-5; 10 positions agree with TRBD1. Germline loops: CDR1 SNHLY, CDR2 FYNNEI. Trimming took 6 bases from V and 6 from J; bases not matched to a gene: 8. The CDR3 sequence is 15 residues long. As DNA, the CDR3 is TGTGCCAGCAGGGCCGGAGGGACAGGGGTTCAGCCCCAGCATTTT. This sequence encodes CASRAGGTGVQPQHF.

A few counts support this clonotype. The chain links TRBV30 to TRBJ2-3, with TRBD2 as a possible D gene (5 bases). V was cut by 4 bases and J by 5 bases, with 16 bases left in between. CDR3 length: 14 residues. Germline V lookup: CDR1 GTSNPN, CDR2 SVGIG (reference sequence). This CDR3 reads CAWTLDEGVDTQYF. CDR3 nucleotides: TGTGCCTGGACCTTAGACGAGGGTGTAGATACGCAGTATTTT. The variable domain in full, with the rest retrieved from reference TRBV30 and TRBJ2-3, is SQTIHQWPATLVQPVGSPLSLECTVEGTSNPNLYWYRQAAGRGLQLLFYSVGIGQISSEVPQNLSASRPQDRQFILSSKKLLLSDSGFYLCAWTLDEGVDTQYFGPGTRLTVL.

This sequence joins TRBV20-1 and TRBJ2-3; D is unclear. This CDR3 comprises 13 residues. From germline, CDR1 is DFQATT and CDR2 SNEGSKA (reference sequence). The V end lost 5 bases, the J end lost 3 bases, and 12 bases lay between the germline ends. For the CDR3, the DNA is TGCAGTGCTTTATCACCCCTTACAGATACGCAGTATTTT. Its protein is CSALSPLTDTQYF.

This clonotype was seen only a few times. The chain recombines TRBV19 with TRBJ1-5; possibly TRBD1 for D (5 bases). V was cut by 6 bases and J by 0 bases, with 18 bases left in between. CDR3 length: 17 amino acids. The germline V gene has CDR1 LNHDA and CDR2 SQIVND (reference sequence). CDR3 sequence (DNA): TGTGCCAGTAGGACGCGGGGCTCGGGATCTAGCAATCAGCCCCAGCATTTT. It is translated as CASRTRGSGSSNQPQHF.

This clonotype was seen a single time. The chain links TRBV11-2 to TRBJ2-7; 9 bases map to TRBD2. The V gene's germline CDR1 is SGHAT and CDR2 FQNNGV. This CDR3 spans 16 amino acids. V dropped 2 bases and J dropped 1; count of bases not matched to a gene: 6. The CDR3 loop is CASSLMIAGVSYEQYF. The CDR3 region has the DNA TGTGCCAGCAGCTTAATGATAGCGGGGGTATCCTACGAGCAGTACTTC.

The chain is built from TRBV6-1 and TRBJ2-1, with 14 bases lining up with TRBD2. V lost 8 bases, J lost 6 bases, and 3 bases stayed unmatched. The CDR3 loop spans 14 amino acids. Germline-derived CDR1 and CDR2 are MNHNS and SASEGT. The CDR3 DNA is TGTGCCAGCGGGACTAGCGGGAGATCCAATGAGCAGTTCTTC. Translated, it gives CASGTSGRSNEQFF.

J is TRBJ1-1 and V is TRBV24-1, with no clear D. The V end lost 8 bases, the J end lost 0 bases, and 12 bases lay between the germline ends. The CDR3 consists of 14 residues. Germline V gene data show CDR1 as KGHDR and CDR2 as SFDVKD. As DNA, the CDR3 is TGTGCCACCATTAACAGCAACATGAACACTGAAGCTTTCTTT. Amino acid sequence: CATINSNMNTEAFF.

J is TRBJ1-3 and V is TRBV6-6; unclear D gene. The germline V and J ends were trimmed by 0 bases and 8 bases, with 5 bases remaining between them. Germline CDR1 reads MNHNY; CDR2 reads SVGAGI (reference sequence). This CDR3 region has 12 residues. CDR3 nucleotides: TGTGCCAGCAGTTACTCGCGAGACACCATATATTTT. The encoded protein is CASSYSRDTIYF.

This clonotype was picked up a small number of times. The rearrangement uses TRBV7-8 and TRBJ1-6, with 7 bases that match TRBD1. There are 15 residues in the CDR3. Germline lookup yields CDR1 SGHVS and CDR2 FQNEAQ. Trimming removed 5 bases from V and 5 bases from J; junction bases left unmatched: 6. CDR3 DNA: TGTGCCAGCAGCCCGATAGGGACAGATAATTCACCCCTCCACTTT. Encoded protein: CASSPIGTDNSPLHF.

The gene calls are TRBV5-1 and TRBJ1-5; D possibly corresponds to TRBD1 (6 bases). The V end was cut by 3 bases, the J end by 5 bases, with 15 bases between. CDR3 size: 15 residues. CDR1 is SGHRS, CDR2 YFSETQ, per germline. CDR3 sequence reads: CASSYGGRDDQPQHF. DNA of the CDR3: TGCGCCAGCAGCTACGGGGGCAGGGATGATCAGCCCCAGCATTTT.

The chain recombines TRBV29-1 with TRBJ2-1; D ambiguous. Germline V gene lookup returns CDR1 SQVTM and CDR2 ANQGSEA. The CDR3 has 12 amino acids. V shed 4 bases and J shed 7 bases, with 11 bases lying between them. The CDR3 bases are TGCAGCGTTGTGTTCTTCGCTAATGAGCAGTTCTTC. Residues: CSVVFFANEQFF.

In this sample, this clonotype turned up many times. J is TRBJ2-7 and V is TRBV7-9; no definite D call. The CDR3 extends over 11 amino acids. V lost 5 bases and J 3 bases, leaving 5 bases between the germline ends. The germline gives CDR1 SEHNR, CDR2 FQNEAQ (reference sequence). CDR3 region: CASSIHYEQYF. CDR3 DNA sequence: TGTGCCAGCAGCATTCACTACGAGCAGTACTTC.

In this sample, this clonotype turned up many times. The CDR3 spells CASSYARLATDTQYF. The CDR3 DNA reads as TGTGCCAGCAGTTACGCAAGACTAGCGACAGATACGCAGTATTTT. The chain uses TRBV6-5 and TRBJ2-3, with TRBD2 matching over 8 bases. With V trimmed by 2 bases and J by 3 bases, 4 bases remained unmatched. Per germline, CDR1 MNHEY and CDR2 SVGAGI. The CDR3 covers 15 residues.

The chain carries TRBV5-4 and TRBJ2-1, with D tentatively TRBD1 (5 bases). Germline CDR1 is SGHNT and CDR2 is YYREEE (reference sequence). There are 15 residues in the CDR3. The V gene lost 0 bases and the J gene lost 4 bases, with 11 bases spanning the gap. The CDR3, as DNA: TGTGCCAGCAGCTTGGATCGGCAGGGTTACAATGAGCAGTTCTTC. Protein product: CASSLDRQGYNEQFF.

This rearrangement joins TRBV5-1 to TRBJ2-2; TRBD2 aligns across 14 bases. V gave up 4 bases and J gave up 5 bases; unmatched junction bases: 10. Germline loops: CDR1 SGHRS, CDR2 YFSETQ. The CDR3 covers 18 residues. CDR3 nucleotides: TGCGCCAGCAGCAAAAACACAGGGACTAGCGGGAGAACCGGGGAGCTGTTTTTT. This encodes CASSKNTGTSGRTGELFF.

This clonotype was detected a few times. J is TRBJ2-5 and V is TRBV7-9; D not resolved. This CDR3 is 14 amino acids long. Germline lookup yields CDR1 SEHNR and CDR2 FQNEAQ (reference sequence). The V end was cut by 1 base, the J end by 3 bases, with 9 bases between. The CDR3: CASSLGSREETQYF. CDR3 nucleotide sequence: TGTGCCAGCAGCTTAGGATCTAGAGAAGAGACCCAGTACTTC.

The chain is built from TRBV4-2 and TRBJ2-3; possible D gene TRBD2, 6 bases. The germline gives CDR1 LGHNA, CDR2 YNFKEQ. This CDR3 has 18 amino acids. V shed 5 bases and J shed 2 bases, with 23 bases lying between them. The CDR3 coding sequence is TGTGCCAGCAGCAGCCCTCCGTCCCCTAGCGTATACACAGATACGCAGTATTTT. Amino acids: CASSSPPSPSVYTDTQYF.

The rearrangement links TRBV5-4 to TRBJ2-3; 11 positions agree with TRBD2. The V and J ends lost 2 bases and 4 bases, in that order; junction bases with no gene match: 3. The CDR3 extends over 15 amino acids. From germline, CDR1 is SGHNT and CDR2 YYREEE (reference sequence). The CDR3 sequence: CASSLLAGVSDTQYF. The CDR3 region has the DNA TGTGCCAGCAGCTTACTAGCGGGAGTCTCAGATACGCAGTATTTT.